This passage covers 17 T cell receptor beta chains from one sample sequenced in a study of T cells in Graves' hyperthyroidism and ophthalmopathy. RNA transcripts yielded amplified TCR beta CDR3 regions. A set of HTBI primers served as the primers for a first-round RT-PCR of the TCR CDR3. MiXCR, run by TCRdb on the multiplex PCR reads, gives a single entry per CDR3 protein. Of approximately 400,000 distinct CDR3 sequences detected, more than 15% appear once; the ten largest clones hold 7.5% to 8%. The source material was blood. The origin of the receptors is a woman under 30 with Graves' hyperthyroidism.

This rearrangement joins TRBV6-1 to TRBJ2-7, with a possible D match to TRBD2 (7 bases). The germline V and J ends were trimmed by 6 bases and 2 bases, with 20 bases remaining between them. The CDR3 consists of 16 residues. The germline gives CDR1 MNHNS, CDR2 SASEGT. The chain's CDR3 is CASSSRGGSLTYEQYF. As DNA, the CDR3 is TGTGCCAGCAGCTCAAGGGGGGGGTCCCTTACCTACGAGCAGTACTTC.

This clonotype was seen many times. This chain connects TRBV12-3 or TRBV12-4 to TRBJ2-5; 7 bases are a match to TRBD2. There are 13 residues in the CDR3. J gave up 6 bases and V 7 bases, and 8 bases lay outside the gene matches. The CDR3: CASTPGGLQTQYF. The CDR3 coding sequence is TGTGCCAGCACTCCCGGGGGGTTGCAGACCCAGTACTTC.

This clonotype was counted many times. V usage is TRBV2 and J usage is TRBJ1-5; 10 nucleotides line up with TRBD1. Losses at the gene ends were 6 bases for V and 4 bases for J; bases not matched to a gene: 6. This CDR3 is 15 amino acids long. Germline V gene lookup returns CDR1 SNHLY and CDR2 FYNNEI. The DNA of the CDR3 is TGTGCCAGCAGACACGCGGGACAGGGGAATCAGCCCCAGCATTTT. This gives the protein CASRHAGQGNQPQHF.

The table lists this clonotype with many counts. The CDR3 loop reads CASSPGVGEGYEQYF. DNA of the CDR3: TGTGCCAGCAGCCCCGGGGTGGGGGAAGGCTACGAGCAGTACTTC. The gene calls are TRBV7-3 and TRBJ2-7; either TRBD1 or TRBD2 may supply D (5 bases each). V gave up 5 bases and J gave up 3 bases, with 17 bases separating them. Per germline, CDR1 SGHTA and CDR2 FQGTGA. The CDR3 extends over 15 amino acids.

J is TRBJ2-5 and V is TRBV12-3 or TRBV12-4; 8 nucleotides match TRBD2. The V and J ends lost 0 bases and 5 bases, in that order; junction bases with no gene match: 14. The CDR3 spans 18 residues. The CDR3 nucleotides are TGTGCCAGCAGTTTAGCGCAAGGCGGGGGGAACACCGGGGAGACCCAGTACTTC. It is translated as CASSLAQGGGNTGETQYF.

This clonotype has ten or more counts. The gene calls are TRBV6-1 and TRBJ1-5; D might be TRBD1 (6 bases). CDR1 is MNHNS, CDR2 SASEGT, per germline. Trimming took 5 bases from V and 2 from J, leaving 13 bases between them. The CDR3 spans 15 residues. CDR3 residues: CASSRPGDGNQPQHF. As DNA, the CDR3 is TGTGCCAGCAGTAGGCCAGGGGACGGCAATCAGCCCCAGCATTTT.

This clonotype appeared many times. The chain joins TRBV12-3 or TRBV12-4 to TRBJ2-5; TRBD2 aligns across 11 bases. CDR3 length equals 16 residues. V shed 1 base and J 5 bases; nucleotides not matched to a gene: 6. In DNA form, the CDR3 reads TGTGCCAGCAGTTTAGGCCTAGCGGGAGGAGGGGAGACCCAGTACTTC. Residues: CASSLGLAGGGETQYF.

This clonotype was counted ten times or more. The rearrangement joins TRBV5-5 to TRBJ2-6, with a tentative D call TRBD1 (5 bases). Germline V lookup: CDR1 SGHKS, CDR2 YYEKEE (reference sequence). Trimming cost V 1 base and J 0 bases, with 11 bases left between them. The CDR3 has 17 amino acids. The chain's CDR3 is CASSLWGYSSGANVLTF. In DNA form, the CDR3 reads TGTGCCAGCAGCTTGTGGGGCTACAGCTCTGGGGCCAACGTCCTGACTTTC.

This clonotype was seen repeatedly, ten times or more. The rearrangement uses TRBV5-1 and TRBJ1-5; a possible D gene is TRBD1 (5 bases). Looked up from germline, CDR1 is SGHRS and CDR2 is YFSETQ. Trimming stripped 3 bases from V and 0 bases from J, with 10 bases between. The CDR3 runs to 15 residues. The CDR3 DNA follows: TGCGCCAGCAGCTGGGGGGGGGATAGCAATCAGCCCCAGCATTTT. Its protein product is CASSWGGDSNQPQHF.

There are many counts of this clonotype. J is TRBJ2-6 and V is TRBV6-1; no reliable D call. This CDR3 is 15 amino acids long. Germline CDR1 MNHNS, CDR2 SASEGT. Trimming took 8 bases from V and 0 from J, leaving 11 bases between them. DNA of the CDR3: TGTGCCAGCTCCCGGGCCCTCTCTGGGGCCAACGTCCTGACTTTC. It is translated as CASSRALSGANVLTF.

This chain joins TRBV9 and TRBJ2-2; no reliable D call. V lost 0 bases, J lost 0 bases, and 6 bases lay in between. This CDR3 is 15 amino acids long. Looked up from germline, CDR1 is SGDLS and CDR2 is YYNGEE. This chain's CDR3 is CASSVVSANTGELFF. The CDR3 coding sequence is TGTGCCAGCAGCGTAGTGTCCGCGAACACCGGGGAGCTGTTTTTT.

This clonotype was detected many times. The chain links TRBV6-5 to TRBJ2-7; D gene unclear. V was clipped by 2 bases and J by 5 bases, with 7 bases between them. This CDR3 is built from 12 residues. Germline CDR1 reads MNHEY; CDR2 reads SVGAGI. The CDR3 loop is CASSYPGHEQYF. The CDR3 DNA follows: TGTGCCAGCAGTTACCCCGGTCACGAGCAGTACTTC.

The CDR3 DNA reads as TGTGCCAGCACCGCAACTCCTACAGGGATCTATGGCTACACCTTC. Its translation: CASTATPTGIYGYTF. This rearrangement joins TRBV14 to TRBJ1-2; possible D gene TRBD1, 6 bases. The CDR3 spans 15 residues. Looked up from germline, CDR1 is SGHDN and CDR2 is FVKESK. V lost 7 bases to trimming and J lost 4 bases, with 19 bases between them.

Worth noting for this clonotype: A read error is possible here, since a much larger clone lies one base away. In DNA, the CDR3 is TGTACCAGCAGCTTAGTGGATGAGCAGTTCTTC. This sequence encodes CTSSLVDEQFF. The chain links TRBV11-2 to TRBJ2-1; the D is unclear. The germline CDR1 and CDR2 sequences are SGHAT and FQNNGV. The CDR3 length is 11 residues.

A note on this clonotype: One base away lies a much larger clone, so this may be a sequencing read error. CDR3 DNA: TGTGCCAGCAGCGTAGGCCTCATAAATCCAGATACGCAGTATTTT. This sequence encodes CASSVGLINPDTQYF. The chain couples TRBV13 to TRBJ2-3; no clear D gene. This CDR3 spans 15 amino acids. The germline CDR1 and CDR2 sequences are PRHDT and FYEKMQ (reference sequence).

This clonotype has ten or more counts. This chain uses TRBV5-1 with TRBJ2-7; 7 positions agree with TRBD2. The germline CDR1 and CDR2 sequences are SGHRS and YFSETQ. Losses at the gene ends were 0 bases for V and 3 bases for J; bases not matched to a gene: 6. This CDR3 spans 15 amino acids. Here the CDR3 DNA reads TGCGCCAGCAGCTTGGTCGTGGGGGAGGGCTACGAGCAGTACTTC. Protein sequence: CASSLVVGEGYEQYF.

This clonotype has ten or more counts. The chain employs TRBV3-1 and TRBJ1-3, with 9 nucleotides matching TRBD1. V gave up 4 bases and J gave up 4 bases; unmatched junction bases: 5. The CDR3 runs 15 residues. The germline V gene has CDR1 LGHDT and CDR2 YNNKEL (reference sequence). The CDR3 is CASSRGGQGGNTIYF. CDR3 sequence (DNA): TGTGCCAGCAGCCGCGGGGGACAGGGAGGAAACACCATATATTTT.